The entry below gives a single TCR beta chain sequence along with its context. The sample comes from a study of blood T cell repertoires in COVID-19. Study details: The United States, Italy and Spain were the sources of the acute and convalescent COVID-19 samples.

Recruits, aged about 18 to 100 years, lived in about two dozen US areas. For recovered donors of Cohort 3, there were two negative PCRs, clearance, or symptom resolution. V shed 2 bases, J shed 5 bases, and the junction held 10 bases outside the gene matches. CDR3 size: 16 residues. Per germline, CDR1 ENHRY and CDR2 SYGVKD. As handled by the study authors: Reference gene primer amplification yielded estimated nucleated cell counts. Profiled with immunoSEQ multiplex PCR; TCRdb holds only in-frame clones, not every one. V and J calls plus clone size are reproduced from that table; the DNA served to infer D and trimming. The sample carries more than 250,000 clones, around 90% recorded once.

Sequencing was done on a sample of PBMCs or T cells enriched from blood (not recorded which). The chain recombines TRBV10-3 with TRBJ1-1; TRBD1 aligns across 8 bases. The receptor comes from a young woman who had recovered from COVID-19. CDR3 protein: CAISEPARQGRTEAFF. The DNA for the CDR3 is TGTGCCATCAGTGAGCCAGCCCGACAGGGGAGGACTGAAGCTTTCTTT.